The following is a T cell receptor (beta chain) sequence with its context. This entry is derived from a study of blood T cell repertoires in COVID-19. Turning to the study itself: Acute and convalescent COVID-19 specimens originated in the United States, Italy and Spain. T cells, B-cell-depleted T cells, or PBMCs supplied cDNA or gDNA.

Here immunoSEQ multiplex PCR was the method, and the copy in TCRdb shows in-frame clones only, minus some. The sample records about 140,000 clones, more than 80% being singletons. The TCR was taken from a woman older than 75 with acute or convalescent COVID-19. The sequenced sample consisted of peripheral blood.

The CDR3 loop reads CASSLSSGNNYGYTF. The CDR3 DNA reads as TGTGCCAGCAGCTTGTCGTCAGGGAATAACTATGGCTACACCTTC. This chain joins TRBV5-4 and TRBJ1-2, with D possibly matching TRBD1 (5 bases). This CDR3 spans 15 amino acids. The germline gives CDR1 SGHNT, CDR2 YYREEE (reference sequence). V shed 1 base and J shed 1 base, with 11 bases lying between them.